This passage covers 10 T cell receptor beta chains from one sample sequenced in a study of T cell repertoires in cytomegalovirus infection. In TCRdb, the reads were re-called with MiXCR into one record per CDR3 protein. The profile shows hundreds of thousands of distinct CDR3 sequences, approximately 42% of them singletons. These TCRs' antigens remain unknown. The sequencing used cultured PBMCs, collected from culture after CMV antigen stimulation. The receptors originated from a human donor in good health (CMV status not recorded). Some clones in this sample may be carry-over from other donors' samples.

This clonotype was seen more than once but under ten times. The chain couples TRBV6-2 or TRBV6-3 to TRBJ2-7; the D is unclear. V gave up 2 bases and J gave up 5 bases, with 4 bases separating them. The CDR3 has 11 amino acids. Germline V lookup: CDR1 MNHEY, CDR2 SVGEGT. CDR3 nucleotide sequence: TGTGCCAGCAGTTACGGGGACGAGCAGTACTTC. Amino acid sequence: CASSYGDEQYF.

Comment on this clonotype: Germline and junction disagree at one end, which may indicate a read error. This chain connects TRBV7-2 to TRBJ2-7; D is perhaps TRBD2 (5 bases). This CDR3 comprises 14 residues. Germline V gene lookup returns CDR1 SGHTA and CDR2 FQGNSA. CDR3 amino acids: CASSVAINYHEQYF. DNA of the CDR3: TGTGCCAGCAGCGTAGCGATTAACTACCACGAGCAGTACTTC.

This rearrangement joins TRBV7-9 to TRBJ2-1, with TRBD2 identical over 13 bases. Germline V gives CDR1 SEHNR, CDR2 FQNEAQ (reference sequence). The length of the CDR3 is 20 residues. V dropped 6 bases and J dropped 0; count of bases not matched to a gene: 14. The CDR3 DNA sequence: TGTGCCAGCAGTTCAAGCCGGACTAGCGGGGGACGGAGCTCCTACAATGAGCAGTTCTTC. Translating it yields CASSSSRTSGGRSSYNEQFF.

The chain joins TRBV6-6 to TRBJ2-1; D gene uncertain. V dropped 6 bases and J dropped 8 bases, with 14 bases sitting between them. Germline V CDR1 and CDR2: MNHNY, SVGAGI (reference sequence). The CDR3 has 13 amino acids. CDR3 loop: CASSLLTWDEQFF. CDR3 nucleotides: TGTGCCAGCAGCCTCCTCACCTGGGATGAGCAGTTCTTC.

The CDR3 sequence is CASSPPAYRDTYEQYF. The CDR3 nucleotides read TGTGCCAGCAGCCCACCCGCGTACAGGGATACTTACGAGCAGTACTTC. The V and J genes are TRBV7-2 and TRBJ2-7; D perhaps matches TRBD1 (6 bases). V was trimmed by 5 bases and J by 4 bases, leaving 21 bases between them. The germline CDR1 and CDR2 sequences are SGHTA and FQGNSA. The CDR3 has 16 residues. The full variable domain, in which reference TRBV7-2 and TRBJ2-7 provide the parts outside the CDR3, is GAGVSQSPSNKVTEKGKDVELRCDPISGHTALYWYRQSLGQGLEFLIYFQGNSAPDKSGLPSDRFSAERTGGSVSTLTIQRTQQEDSAVYLCASSPPAYRDTYEQYFGPGTRLTVT.

This clonotype was counted between two and nine times. The J gene is TRBJ1-1, the V gene TRBV20-1; no clear D. The germline V gene has CDR1 DFQATT and CDR2 SNEGSKA (reference sequence). The CDR3 loop spans 15 amino acids. Trimming cost V 4 bases and J 0 bases, with 15 bases left between them. The CDR3 is CSANRLGGLNTEAFF. As DNA, the CDR3 is TGCAGTGCTAACCGCCTCGGAGGACTGAACACTGAAGCTTTCTTT.

This rearrangement joins TRBV7-2 to TRBJ2-3, with no clear D. The germline V and J ends were trimmed by 5 bases and 3 bases, with 18 bases remaining between them. Germline V gene lookup returns CDR1 SGHTA and CDR2 FQGNSA. There are 16 residues in the CDR3. The CDR3 is CASSPPGQVRTDTQYF. CDR3 bases: TGTGCCAGCAGCCCCCCCGGGCAGGTCCGGACAGATACGCAGTATTTT.

The chain employs TRBV5-1 and TRBJ2-5; 8 bases line up with TRBD1. The length of the CDR3 is 13 residues. After removal of 6 bases from V and 5 bases from J, the junction contained 6 bases not matched to a gene. Germline CDR1 is SGHRS and CDR2 is YFSETQ. CDR3 DNA sequence: TGCGCCAGCAACCGGGACAGGCGGGAGACCCAGTACTTC. The encoded protein is CASNRDRRETQYF.

The chain is built from TRBV20-1 and TRBJ2-5, with TRBD2 identical over 10 bases. V gave up 6 bases and J gave up 4 bases; unmatched junction bases: 8. Germline-derived CDR1 and CDR2 are DFQATT and SNEGSKA (reference sequence). This CDR3 is built from 14 residues. The CDR3 loop is CSATGTSERETQYF. The DNA for the CDR3 is TGCAGTGCAACCGGGACTAGCGAGAGAGAGACCCAGTACTTC.

The rearrangement uses TRBV11-2 and TRBJ2-5; D might be TRBD2 (6 bases). Per germline, CDR1 SGHAT and CDR2 FQNNGV. With 5 bases removed from V and 6 bases from J, the gap between germline ends came to 16 bases. The CDR3 length is 14 residues. DNA of the CDR3: TGTGCCAGCAGCCCGCTGGGGGGTAGACAGACCCAGTACTTC. Translated: CASSPLGGRQTQYF.